These T cell receptor beta chains were read from a single sample in a study of T cells in Graves' hyperthyroidism and ophthalmopathy. TCRdb reprocessed the multiplex PCR reads with MiXCR, giving one entry per CDR3 protein. The sample yields some 400,000 distinct CDR3 sequences, more than 11% seen once. Input material: blood. Every receptor here comes from a woman aged 60-75 years with Graves' hyperthyroidism. The conserved cysteine and the conserved F or W are not part of the CDR3 here. A D gene is named only where the DNA matches it firmly.

j_call	d_call	v_call	cdr3_aa
TRBJ1-1	-	TRBV5-5	ASSLDAEAF
TRBJ2-5	-	TRBV6-1	ASSYRDVGETQY
TRBJ2-5	-	TRBV12-3/TRBV12-4	ASTLGTTQY
TRBJ2-1	-	TRBV10-3	AIAWGAVSYNEQF
TRBJ1-5	TRBD1	TRBV3-1	ASSQQGVSDQPQH
TRBJ2-7	TRBD2	TRBV4-2	ASSQEVLSRREPLYEQY
TRBJ2-5	TRBD2	TRBV28	ATGTSLTETQY
TRBJ2-3	-	TRBV6-1	ASRLRAEDTQY
TRBJ2-7	-	TRBV18	ASSPGSQFYEQY
TRBJ2-2	TRBD2	TRBV3-1	ASSGLAGAGNTGELF
TRBJ1-2	-	TRBV10-2	ASSDSPGRYT
TRBJ2-7	-	TRBV4-1	ASSLRGDTQGNEQY
TRBJ2-3	TRBD2	TRBV2	ASSTSGTDTQY
TRBJ2-3	TRBD2	TRBV30	ARSRTSGVDTQY
TRBJ2-7	-	TRBV3-1	ASSQVRGNEQY
TRBJ1-2	-	TRBV2	ASKSAYGYT
TRBJ1-3	-	TRBV30	AWAAGRSGNTIY
TRBJ2-1	TRBD2	TRBV12-3/TRBV12-4	ASSFSGSKNNEQF
TRBJ2-7	-	TRBV5-1	ASSLSGLYEQY
TRBJ1-2	TRBD1	TRBV6-1	ASSEPGQGRGSNYGYT
TRBJ2-3	-	TRBV6-5	ASSYSQPGLADTQY
TRBJ2-1	-	TRBV4-2	ASSQDSPRLISYNEQF
TRBJ2-3	TRBD2	TRBV5-1	ASRYSGSSTDTQY
TRBJ2-7	TRBD2	TRBV29-1	SVRLAGTSSYEQY
TRBJ2-7	TRBD1	TRBV29-1	SVRGQGVFEQY
TRBJ2-3	TRBD2	TRBV11-3	ASSHRLAGDLDTQY
TRBJ2-3	-	TRBV2	TSSLEGTNTDTQY
TRBJ2-7	-	TRBV7-9	ASSLRTGSSYEQY
TRBJ2-5	TRBD1	TRBV9	ASSVGGQSAETQY
TRBJ1-5	-	TRBV20-1	SAREVVAGAQPQH
TRBJ2-5	-	TRBV20-1	SGWERETQY
TRBJ1-6	-	TRBV6-1	ATTVTDSRSNSPLH
TRBJ1-1	-	TRBV9	ASSVGHSLMNTEAF
TRBJ2-3	-	TRBV24-1	ATSDWAADTQY